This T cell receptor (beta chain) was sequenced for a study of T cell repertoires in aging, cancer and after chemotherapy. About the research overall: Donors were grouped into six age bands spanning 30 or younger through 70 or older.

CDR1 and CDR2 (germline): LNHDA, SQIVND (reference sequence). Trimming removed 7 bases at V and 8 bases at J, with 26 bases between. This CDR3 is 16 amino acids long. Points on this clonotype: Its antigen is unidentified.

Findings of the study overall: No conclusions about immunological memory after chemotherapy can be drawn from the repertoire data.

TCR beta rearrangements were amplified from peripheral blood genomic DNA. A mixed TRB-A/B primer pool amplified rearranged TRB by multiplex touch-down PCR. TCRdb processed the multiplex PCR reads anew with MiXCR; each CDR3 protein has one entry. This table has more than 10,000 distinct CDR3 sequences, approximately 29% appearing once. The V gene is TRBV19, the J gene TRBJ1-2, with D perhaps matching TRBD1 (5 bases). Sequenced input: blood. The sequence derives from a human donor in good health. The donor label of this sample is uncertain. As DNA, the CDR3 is TGTGCCAGTATCCCTGACTTCCGGGACCGGGCTCAAGGCTACACCTTC. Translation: CASIPDFRDRAQGYTF.